This TCR beta chain comes out of a study of cytomegalovirus exposure and HLA in healthy donors. Germline V lookup: CDR1 SEHNR, CDR2 FQNEAQ (reference sequence). CDR3 length: 14 residues. V lost 3 bases to trimming and J lost 0 bases, with 9 bases between them. Study-level points and caveats: TCR beta chains numbering about 160 were designated cytomegalovirus-associated. Subsequent analysis found a tendency for first-cohort TCR clusters to co-occur within the 120 validation repertoires.

Repertoires were generated with immunoSEQ multiplex PCR, while TCRdb's copy carries only in-frame clones and drops some. Seen here are approximately 140,000 clones, approximately 86% observed once, and the top ten hold roughly 7.7%. The donors were in the roughly 110-subject validation cohort; that cohort was separate from the approximately 730-subject first cohort. For this clone: Antigen: not known.

This receptor was identified in a woman between 18 and 30 years old in good health and CMV-seropositive. The chain recombines TRBV7-9 with TRBJ2-7; D is perhaps TRBD2 (5 bases). Sequencing was carried out using PBMCs. The CDR3 DNA is TGTGCCAGCAGCTTTGGCGGAGGCTCCTACGAGCAGTACTTC. Amino acids: CASSFGGGSYEQYF.